This TCR beta chain was captured in a study of naive and memory T cell subsets (dated by TCRdb to the late 2010s). As for the study more broadly: The figure summarizing the skin biopsy and whole blood samples listed around ten blood donors, 7 tuberculin skin test biopsies and 3 saline control biopsies. PCR2 was typically a SYBR Green qPCR stopped at a set threshold; low-input samples could instead use end-point PCR (around 6 cycles).

This clonotype was observed at least ten times. This clone's antigen is unknown. One base away there is no much larger clone; base qualities are not given. The method behind the library was 5' RACE. The ligated cDNA was amplified by four rounds of PCR, in which nested alpha and beta constant region primers were used together with the SP2 primer. TCR RNA was reverse transcribed with SuperScript IV using alpha and beta constant region primers for the blood and skin samples. An oligonucleotide carrying the Illumina SP2 primer and a UMI was ligated to the cDNA 3' end using T4 RNA ligase 1. To prevent hairpin formation, the 12-nucleotide UMI was made up of two random hexamers with an eight-base spacer between them. From the second PCR onward, TCR alpha and beta chain libraries were processed separately and dual indexed for multiplexing. After pooling, the indexed libraries were analyzed by capillary electrophoresis and sequenced on either an Illumina MiSeq or NextSeq. Libraries were spiked with PhiX DNA at 5-7% so that base diversity was increased and cluster recognition was improved. The source study handled its data this way. Demultiplexor extracted UMIs from read 2, combined them with read 1 TCR sequence, and split reads by sample indices. V and J genes and V-J junctions were identified by Decombinator, which gave every TCR a five-part identifier that included V and J deletions. Collapsinator used UMIs to correct sequencing errors and PCR amplification heterogeneity, yielding UMI-based abundance per TCR. Identifiers were converted to nucleotide sequence by CDR3Translator and translated to amino acids, and CDR3 regions were extracted on the basis of terminal motifs. After normalization to the amount of input RNA, the error-corrected alpha and beta TCR counts from blood and from skin were compared. TCRdb handled the public reads itself, with Q25 trimming in fastp and clone calling in MiXCR, and kept productive beta chains. Here each entry gathers all rows of one CDR3 protein and keeps the most common genes and DNA. TCRdb's processing, not the study's, gives the V and J calls here. The sample table holds roughly 62,000 distinct CDR3 sequences, of which less than 10% were seen once. The top ten clones comprise roughly 19% of the sample.

General conclusions and limits of the study: The potential sensitivity of the RNA-based method to TCR transcript changes with T cell activation and differentiation was acknowledged.

The study described a robust, sensitive protocol for amplifying, sequencing and analyzing TCRs, using 3' ligation of a UMI-containing oligonucleotide to TCR cDNA. For whole blood analysis, over 2 ml of peripheral blood was collected from healthy adult volunteers into Tempus tubes, and RNA was extracted following the manufacturer's instructions. Total RNA, without cell sorting, was DNase treated with RQ1 DNase before reverse transcription, targeting about 1 to 1000 ng input. To check how robust the pipeline was in samples where T cells make up a minority population, libraries were built from skin biopsies and whole blood. CDR1 SGHTA and CDR2 FQGNSA were looked up in the germline V gene. The CDR3 spans 12 residues, from the cysteine through the phenylalanine. Only the CDR3 part of the read is kept: 36 bases, read in frame from the first base. Trimming takes 5 bases from V and 1 base from J, and the germline ends sit 4 bases apart.

This clonotype was sampled from a female donor in good health. The rearranged chain carries TRBV7-2 and TRBJ2-3, with the identity of the D gene unclear. This receptor carries the CDR3 CASSVGTDTQYF. At the DNA level, the sequence is TGTGCCAGCAGCGTAGGCACAGATACGCAGTATTTT.